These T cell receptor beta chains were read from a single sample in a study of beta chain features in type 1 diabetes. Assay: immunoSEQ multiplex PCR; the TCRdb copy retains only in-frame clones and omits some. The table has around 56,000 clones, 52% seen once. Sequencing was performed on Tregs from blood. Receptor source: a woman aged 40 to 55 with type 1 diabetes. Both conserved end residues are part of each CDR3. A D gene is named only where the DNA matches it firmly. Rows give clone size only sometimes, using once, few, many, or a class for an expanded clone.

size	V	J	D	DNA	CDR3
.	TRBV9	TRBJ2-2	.	TGTGCCAGCAGCGGGGGGGGACAGGAGAACACCGGGGAGCTGTTTTTT	CASSGGGQENTGELFF
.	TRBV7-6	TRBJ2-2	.	TGTGCCAGCAGCCCGACTTCGCCCGGGGAGCTGTTTTTT	CASSPTSPGELFF
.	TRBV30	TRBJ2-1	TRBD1	TGTGCAACAGGGGGGAATGAGCAGTTCTTC	CATGGNEQFF
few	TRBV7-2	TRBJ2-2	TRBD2	TGTGCCAGCAGCGGACTAGCGGGAGAAGGGGAGCTGTTTTTT	CASSGLAGEGELFF
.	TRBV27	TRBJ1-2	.	TGTGCCAGCAGTCAGAGCGGGTATGGCTACACCTTC	CASSQSGYGYTF
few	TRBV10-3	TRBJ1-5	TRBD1	TGTGCCATCAGTACTACAGGGGCCGAGGGGCCCCAGCATTTT	CAISTTGAEGPQHF
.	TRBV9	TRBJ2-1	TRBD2	TGTGCCAGCAGCGTAGAAGGGGCGGGAGGCCCCTACAATGAGCAGTTCTTC	CASSVEGAGGPYNEQFF
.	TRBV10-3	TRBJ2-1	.	TGTGCCATCAGTGCGAGCCCTGGGGCCGAGAATGAGCAGTTCTTC	CAISASPGAENEQFF
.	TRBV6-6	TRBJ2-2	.	TGTGCCAGCAGTTACACAGTTGCCGGGGAGCTGTTTTTT	CASSYTVAGELFF
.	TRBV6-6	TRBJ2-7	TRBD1	TGTGCCAGCAGTTTTGACAGGGAGTACGAGCAGTACTTC	CASSFDREYEQYF
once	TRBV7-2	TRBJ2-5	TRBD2	TGTGCCAGCAGCTTAGTCGCGGGGGGGCCCGAAGAGACCCAGTACTTC	CASSLVAGGPEETQYF
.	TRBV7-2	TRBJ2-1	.	TGTGCCAGCAGACCCCCGGAGGGCTCCTACAATGAGCAGTTCTTC	CASRPPEGSYNEQFF
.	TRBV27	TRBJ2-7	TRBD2	TGTGCCAGCAGCCCTAGCGGGCCCTACGAGCAGTACTTC	CASSPSGPYEQYF
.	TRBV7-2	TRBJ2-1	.	TGTGCCAGCAGCTTAGCGAGGGGGTACAATGAGCAGTTCTTC	CASSLARGYNEQFF
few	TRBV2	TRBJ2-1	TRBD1	TGTGCCAGCAGTGACGGACAGGGAGGCTTTAATGAGCAGTTCTTC	CASSDGQGGFNEQFF
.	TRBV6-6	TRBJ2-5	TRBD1	TGTGCCAGCAGTTACCCTAGACAGGGGAACCAAGAGACCCAGTACTTC	CASSYPRQGNQETQYF
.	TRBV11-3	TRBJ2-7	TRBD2	TGTGCCAGCAGCTTAGAGGCTAGCGGGCGTTACGAGCAGTACTTC	CASSLEASGRYEQYF
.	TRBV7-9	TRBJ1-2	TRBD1	TGTGCCAGCAGCTTAGAAGGGGGCGGCTATGGCTACACCTTC	CASSLEGGGYGYTF
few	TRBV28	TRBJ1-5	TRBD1	TGTGCCAGCAGGGTGGGACAGGGGAATCAGCCCCAGCATTTT	CASRVGQGNQPQHF
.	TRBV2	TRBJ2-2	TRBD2	TGTGCCAGCATCAAGCGGGGGGCGGGGACCGGGGAGCTGTTTTTT	CASIKRGAGTGELFF
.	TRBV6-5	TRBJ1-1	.	TGTGCCAGCAGTCCCTGGGCAGGGGCGAACACTGAAGCTTTCTTT	CASSPWAGANTEAFF
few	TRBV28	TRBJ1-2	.	TGTGCCAGCAGTTCCTACCCCGGGAACTATGGCTACACCTTC	CASSSYPGNYGYTF
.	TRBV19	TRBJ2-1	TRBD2	TGTGCCAGTAGTAGACAGCCCCCATCGAGCGGGAGGCCGGGAGGCAATGAGCAGTTCTTC	CASSRQPPSSGRPGGNEQFF
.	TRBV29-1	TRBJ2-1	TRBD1	TGCAGCGCCCTACTGACAGGGGCGATACACAATGAGCAGTTCTTC	CSALLTGAIHNEQFF
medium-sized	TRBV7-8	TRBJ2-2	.	TGTGCCAGCAGCTTAGCATCCAGGAACACCGGGGAGCTGTTTTTT	CASSLASRNTGELFF
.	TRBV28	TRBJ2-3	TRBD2	TGTGCCAGCAGTTCACTAGCGGGGGGGCTGGGGGATACGCAGTATTTT	CASSSLAGGLGDTQYF
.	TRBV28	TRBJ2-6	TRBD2	TGTGCCAGCAGTTCAGCGGGGATCTCTGGGGCCAACGTCCTGACTTTC	CASSSAGISGANVLTF
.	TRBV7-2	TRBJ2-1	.	TGTGCCAGCAGCCTTTGGGGGCGCGAGGAGCAGTTCTTC	CASSLWGREEQFF
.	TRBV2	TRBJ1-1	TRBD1	TGTGCCAGCAGAATCTTACAGGGGCGGGACACTGAAGCTTTCTTT	CASRILQGRDTEAFF
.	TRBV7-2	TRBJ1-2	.	TGTGCCAGCAGACTAGCGGCTACAGGGACCCTCTATGGCTACACCTTC	CASRLAATGTLYGYTF
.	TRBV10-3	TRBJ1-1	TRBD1	TGTGCCATCAGATGGGACAGGGTGGGAGGTGAAGCTTTCTTT	CAIRWDRVGGEAFF
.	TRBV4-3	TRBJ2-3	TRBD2	TGCGCCAGCAGCCCTAGCGGTTTAGCCACAGATACGCAGTATTTT	CASSPSGLATDTQYF
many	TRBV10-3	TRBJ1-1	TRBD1	TGTGCCACCGCCGGGACAGGGGAACTTGCTGAAGCTTTCTTT	CATAGTGELAEAFF
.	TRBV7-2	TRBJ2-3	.	TGTGCCAGCACCCTTCGGGGTACCACGGATACGCAGTATTTT	CASTLRGTTDTQYF
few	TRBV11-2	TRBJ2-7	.	TGTGCCAGCAGCCGGTTAATCGGGGTATTGAGGTCCTACGAGCAGTACTTC	CASSRLIGVLRSYEQYF
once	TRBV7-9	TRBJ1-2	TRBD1	TGTGCCAGCAGCCCCGGACAGGCGCACTATGGCTACACCTTC	CASSPGQAHYGYTF
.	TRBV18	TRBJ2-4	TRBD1	TGTGCCAGCTCATCCTCCGGGACAGGGGGCGAAACCAAAAACATTCAGTACTTC	CASSSSGTGGETKNIQYF
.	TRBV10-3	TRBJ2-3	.	TGTGCCATCACCCCCGGAGGCACAGATACGCAGTATTTT	CAITPGGTDTQYF
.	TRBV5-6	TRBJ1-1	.	TGTGCCAGCAGCTTGGGGCAGGCAGGGAGGACTGAAGCTTTCTTT	CASSLGQAGRTEAFF
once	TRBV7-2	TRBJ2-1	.	TGTGCCAGCAGCTCCTATGGACTGGGCAATGAGCAGTTCTTC	CASSSYGLGNEQFF
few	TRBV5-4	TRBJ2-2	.	TGTGCCAGCAGCTTGTCGCGTGGCACCGGGGAGCTGTTTTTT	CASSLSRGTGELFF
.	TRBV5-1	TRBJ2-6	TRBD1	TGCGCCAGCAGACAGACAGGGGGCTTAGCTGGGGCCAACGTCCTGACTTTC	CASRQTGGLAGANVLTF
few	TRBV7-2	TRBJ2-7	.	TGTGCCAGCAGCCCGTCATGGGGGGGCAACGAGCAGTACTTC	CASSPSWGGNEQYF
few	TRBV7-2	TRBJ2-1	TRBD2	TGTGCCAGCAGCTTGGACGGGGGGGCGAATGAGCAGTTCTTC	CASSLDGGANEQFF
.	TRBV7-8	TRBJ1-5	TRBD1	TGTGCCAGCAGCGGGAGGGGACAGGGGGCTCATCAGCCCCAGCATTTT	CASSGRGQGAHQPQHF
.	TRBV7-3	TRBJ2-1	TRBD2	TGTGCCAGCAGCTTACGCTTCGGCGGGGGGTTGGCGAATGAGCAGTTCTTC	CASSLRFGGGLANEQFF
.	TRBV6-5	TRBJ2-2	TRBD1	TGTGCCAGCAGGCCCGACAGGGTCCACGGGGAGCTGTTTTTT	CASRPDRVHGELFF
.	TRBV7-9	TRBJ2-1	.	TGTGCCAGCAGCTTCGCGGGGAATGAGCAGTTCTTC	CASSFAGNEQFF
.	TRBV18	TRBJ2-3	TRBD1	TGTGCCAGCTCACCGACAGGGGCTGGGGGCACAGATACGCAGTATTTT	CASSPTGAGGTDTQYF
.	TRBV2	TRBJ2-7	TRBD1	TGTGCCAGTCGGACAGGCTACGAGCAGTACTTC	CASRTGYEQYF
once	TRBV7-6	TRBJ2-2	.	TGTGCCAGCAGCTTAGTTTATGGGGGGACCGGGGAGCTGTTTTTT	CASSLVYGGTGELFF
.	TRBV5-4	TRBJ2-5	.	TGTGCCAGCAGCCAGCAGGGGATCGAGACCCAGTACTTC	CASSQQGIETQYF
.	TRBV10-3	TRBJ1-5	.	TGTGCCATCAGTATTGACAGTTATAATCAGCCCCAGCATTTT	CAISIDSYNQPQHF
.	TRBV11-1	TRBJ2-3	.	TGTGCCAGCAGCTCCCGACAGGTAGTAGATACGCAGTATTTT	CASSSRQVVDTQYF